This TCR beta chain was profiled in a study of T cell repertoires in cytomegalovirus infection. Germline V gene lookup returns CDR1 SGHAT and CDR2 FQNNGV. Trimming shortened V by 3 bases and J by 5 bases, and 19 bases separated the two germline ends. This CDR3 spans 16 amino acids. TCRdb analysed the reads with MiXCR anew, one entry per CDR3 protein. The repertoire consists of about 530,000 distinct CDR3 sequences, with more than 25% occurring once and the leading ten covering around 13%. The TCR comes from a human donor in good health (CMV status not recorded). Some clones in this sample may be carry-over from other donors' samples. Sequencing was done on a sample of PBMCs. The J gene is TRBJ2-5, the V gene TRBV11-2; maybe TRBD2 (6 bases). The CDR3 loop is CASSLEGHGIIETQYF. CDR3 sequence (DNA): TGTGCCAGCAGCTTGGAGGGCCACGGTATCATTGAGACCCAGTACTTC.